Listed below are T cell receptor beta chains from one sample, sequenced in a study of blood T cell repertoires in COVID-19. Only in-frame clones appear in the TCRdb table, and some are missing; sequencing was by immunoSEQ multiplex PCR. The table shows some 200,000 clones, with around 85% occurring only once. Sequences were obtained from peripheral blood. These TCRs come from a woman of 80 years or more with acute or convalescent COVID-19. Each CDR3 is given with its conserved first and last residue. D genes are given only for firm matches. Part of the rows lack a size; the others show once, few, many or a class for expanded clones.

clone_size: -; d_call: -; j_call: TRBJ2-5; v_call: TRBV11-2; cdr3_nt: TGTGCCAGCAGCTTGGGTAGCGGTGAGACCCAGTACTTC; cdr3_aa: CASSLGSGETQYF
clone_size: once; d_call: -; j_call: TRBJ1-4; v_call: TRBV7-9; cdr3_nt: TGTGCCAGCAGCTTAAACGGTGCAACTAATGAAAAACTGTTTTTT; cdr3_aa: CASSLNGATNEKLFF
clone_size: -; d_call: TRBD2; j_call: TRBJ2-1; v_call: TRBV11-2; cdr3_nt: TGTGCCAGCAGCCAGGAGGCGGGGGGGCCGCAGTTCTTC; cdr3_aa: CASSQEAGGPQFF
clone_size: -; d_call: TRBD1; j_call: TRBJ1-1; v_call: TRBV19; cdr3_nt: TGTGCCAGTAGTTTCAGGGGGGAAGCTTTCTTT; cdr3_aa: CASSFRGEAFF
clone_size: few; d_call: TRBD1; j_call: TRBJ1-1; v_call: TRBV6-5; cdr3_nt: TGTGCCAGCAGTTCCGGGACAGGGAACACTGAAGCTTTCTTT; cdr3_aa: CASSSGTGNTEAFF
clone_size: -; d_call: -; j_call: TRBJ1-3; v_call: TRBV18; cdr3_nt: TGTGCCAGCTCACCTAGGGGTCCGGGAAACACCATATATTTT; cdr3_aa: CASSPRGPGNTIYF
clone_size: -; d_call: TRBD1; j_call: TRBJ1-1; v_call: TRBV12-3/TRBV12-4; cdr3_nt: TGTGCCAGCAGCAGGGGACAGGGTGAAGCTTTCTTT; cdr3_aa: CASSRGQGEAFF
clone_size: -; d_call: -; j_call: TRBJ1-2; v_call: TRBV7-2; cdr3_nt: TGTGCCAGCAGCTTCCATTCGGGGGAGCGCGGCTACACCTTC; cdr3_aa: CASSFHSGERGYTF
clone_size: once; d_call: -; j_call: TRBJ2-7; v_call: TRBV3-1/TRBV3-2; cdr3_nt: TGTGCCAGCAGCCAAGAGGAGGGAGCCAGCTCCTACGAGCAGTACTTC; cdr3_aa: CASSQEEGASSYEQYF
clone_size: -; d_call: -; j_call: TRBJ1-6; v_call: TRBV11-2; cdr3_nt: TGTGCCAGCAGCTTAGATTATTCGGATTCACCCCTCCACTTT; cdr3_aa: CASSLDYSDSPLHF
clone_size: -; d_call: -; j_call: TRBJ2-1; v_call: TRBV25-1; cdr3_nt: TGTGCCAGCAGTACGATTGGGAGTATTAATGAGCAGTTCTTC; cdr3_aa: CASSTIGSINEQFF
clone_size: -; d_call: -; j_call: TRBJ1-2; v_call: TRBV4-3; cdr3_nt: TGCGCCAGCAGCCAAGGGAGGGCGCCTTCGTATGGCTACACCTTC; cdr3_aa: CASSQGRAPSYGYTF
clone_size: -; d_call: -; j_call: TRBJ2-3; v_call: TRBV11-3; cdr3_nt: TGTGCCAGCAGCTTATATTTCCCAGATACGCAGTATTTT; cdr3_aa: CASSLYFPDTQYF
clone_size: -; d_call: TRBD1; j_call: TRBJ1-2; v_call: TRBV5-5; cdr3_nt: TGTGCCAGCAGCTGGACGGGACAGGGGTATGGCTACACCTTC; cdr3_aa: CASSWTGQGYGYTF
clone_size: -; d_call: -; j_call: TRBJ1-3; v_call: TRBV7-2; cdr3_nt: TGTGCCAGCAGCTTCCGGCGGGTGTCTGGAAACACCATATATTTT; cdr3_aa: CASSFRRVSGNTIYF
clone_size: -; d_call: -; j_call: TRBJ1-2; v_call: TRBV11-2; cdr3_nt: TGTGCCAGCAGCCAGGGACTGTCGGGCTACACCTTC; cdr3_aa: CASSQGLSGYTF
clone_size: -; d_call: TRBD1; j_call: TRBJ1-4; v_call: TRBV15; cdr3_nt: TGTGCCACCAGCAGAGATGAGACAGGGGAAAAACTGTTTTTT; cdr3_aa: CATSRDETGEKLFF
clone_size: -; d_call: TRBD1; j_call: TRBJ2-5; v_call: TRBV24-1; cdr3_nt: TGTGCCACCAGTGATCCGACAGGGGGTATGGAAGAGACCCAGTACTTC; cdr3_aa: CATSDPTGGMEETQYF
clone_size: -; d_call: -; j_call: TRBJ1-3; v_call: TRBV27; cdr3_nt: TGTGCCAGCAGTCCCCAGGGGCGCTCTGGAAACACCATATATTTT; cdr3_aa: CASSPQGRSGNTIYF
clone_size: -; d_call: TRBD2; j_call: TRBJ2-1; v_call: TRBV18; cdr3_nt: TGTGCCAGCTCACCGAGGACTAGCGGGAGGGCCGTGAGATCCTACAATGAGCAGTTCTTC; cdr3_aa: CASSPRTSGRAVRSYNEQFF
clone_size: -; d_call: TRBD1; j_call: TRBJ1-1; v_call: TRBV5-4; cdr3_nt: TGTGCCAGCAGCAGAGGACAGGAGGTTAGGACTGAAGCTTTCTTT; cdr3_aa: CASSRGQEVRTEAFF
clone_size: -; d_call: -; j_call: TRBJ1-2; v_call: TRBV5-5; cdr3_nt: TGTGCCAGCAGCTTGCAGGGGTCCGGGGACTATGGCTACACCTTC; cdr3_aa: CASSLQGSGDYGYTF